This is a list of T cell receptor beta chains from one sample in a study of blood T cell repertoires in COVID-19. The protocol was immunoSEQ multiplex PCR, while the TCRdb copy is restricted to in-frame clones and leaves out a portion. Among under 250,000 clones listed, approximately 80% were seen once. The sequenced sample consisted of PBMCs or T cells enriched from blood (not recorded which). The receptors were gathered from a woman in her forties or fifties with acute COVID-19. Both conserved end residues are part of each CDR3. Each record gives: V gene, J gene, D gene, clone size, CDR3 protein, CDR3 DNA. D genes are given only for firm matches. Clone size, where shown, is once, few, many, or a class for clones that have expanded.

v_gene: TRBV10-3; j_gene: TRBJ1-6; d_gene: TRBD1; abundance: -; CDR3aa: CAISEAGGAGSLHF; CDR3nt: TGTGCCATCAGTGAAGCAGGGGGCGCAGGATCTCTCCACTTT
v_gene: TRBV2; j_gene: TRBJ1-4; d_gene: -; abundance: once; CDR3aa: CASSSWGVANEKLFF; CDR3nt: TGTGCCAGCAGTTCCTGGGGAGTGGCTAATGAAAAACTGTTTTTT
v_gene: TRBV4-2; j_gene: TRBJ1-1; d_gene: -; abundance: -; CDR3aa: CASSQTPGYAFF; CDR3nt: TGTGCCAGCAGCCAAACCCCAGGGTACGCTTTCTTT
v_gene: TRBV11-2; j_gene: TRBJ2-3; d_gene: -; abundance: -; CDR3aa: CASSLLLLGTDTQYF; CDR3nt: TGTGCCAGCAGCTTACTTCTACTGGGCACAGATACGCAGTATTTT
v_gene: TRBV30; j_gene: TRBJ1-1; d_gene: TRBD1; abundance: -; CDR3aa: CAWSAGQGRNTEAFF; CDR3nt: TGTGCCTGGAGTGCTGGACAGGGCCGGAACACTGAAGCTTTCTTT
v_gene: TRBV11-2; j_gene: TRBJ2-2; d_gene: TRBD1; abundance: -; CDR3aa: CASSWTGTGGSGELFF; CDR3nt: TGTGCCAGCAGCTGGACCGGGACAGGGGGATCCGGGGAGCTGTTTTTT
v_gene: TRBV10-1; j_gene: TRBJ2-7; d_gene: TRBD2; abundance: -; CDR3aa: CASSESGIAGEFWLEQYF; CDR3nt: TGCGCCAGCAGTGAGTCGGGGATAGCGGGAGAGTTTTGGTTGGAGCAGTACTTC
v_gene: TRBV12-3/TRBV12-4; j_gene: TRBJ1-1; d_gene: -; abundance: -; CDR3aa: CASRRGMNTEAFF; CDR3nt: TGTGCCAGCAGACGGGGGATGAACACTGAAGCTTTCTTT
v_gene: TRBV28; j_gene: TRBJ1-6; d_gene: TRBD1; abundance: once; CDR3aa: CASITGGTYNSPLHF; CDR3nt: TGTGCCAGCATAACAGGGGGAACCTATAATTCACCCCTCCACTTT
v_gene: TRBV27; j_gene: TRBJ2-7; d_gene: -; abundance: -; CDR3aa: CASRMGVGYEQYF; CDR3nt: TGTGCCAGCAGGATGGGAGTAGGATACGAGCAGTACTTC
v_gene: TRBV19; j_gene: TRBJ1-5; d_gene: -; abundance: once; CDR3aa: CASSSRTVNQPQHF; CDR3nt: TGTGCCAGTAGTAGCCGGACAGTTAATCAGCCCCAGCATTTT
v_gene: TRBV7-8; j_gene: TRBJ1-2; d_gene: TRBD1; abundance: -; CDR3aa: CASSGGQGLNGYTF; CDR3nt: TGTGCCAGCAGTGGGGGACAGGGCCTAAACGGCTACACCTTC
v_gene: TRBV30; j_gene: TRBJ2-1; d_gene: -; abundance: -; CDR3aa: CAWSVNRNEQFF; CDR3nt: TGTGCCTGGAGTGTAAACCGGAATGAGCAGTTCTTC
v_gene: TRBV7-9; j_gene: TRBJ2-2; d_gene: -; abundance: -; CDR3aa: CASSLLATGELFF; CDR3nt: TGTGCCAGCAGCTTATTAGCCACCGGGGAGCTGTTTTTT
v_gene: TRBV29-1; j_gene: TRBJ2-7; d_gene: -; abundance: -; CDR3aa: CSAEAGYEQYF; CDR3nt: TGCAGTGCCGAGGCGGGCTACGAGCAGTACTTC
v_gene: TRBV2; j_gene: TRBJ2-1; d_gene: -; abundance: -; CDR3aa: CASSVTIYNEQFF; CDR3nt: TGTGCCAGCAGTGTGACAATCTACAATGAGCAGTTCTTC
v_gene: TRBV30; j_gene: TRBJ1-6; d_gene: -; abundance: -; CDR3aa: CAWSLQGNSPLHF; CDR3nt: TGTGCCTGGAGTCTGCAGGGAAATTCACCCCTCCACTTT
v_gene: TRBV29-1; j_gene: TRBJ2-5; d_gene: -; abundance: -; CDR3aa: CSVKGLSPLETQYF; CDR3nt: TGCAGCGTAAAAGGACTATCCCCTTTGGAGACCCAGTACTTC
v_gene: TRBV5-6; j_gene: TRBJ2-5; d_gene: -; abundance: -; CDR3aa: CASSLAWIASETQYF; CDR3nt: TGTGCCAGCAGCTTGGCCTGGATAGCCTCAGAGACCCAGTACTTC
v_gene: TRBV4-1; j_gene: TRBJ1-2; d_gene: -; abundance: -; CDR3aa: CASSQDVPGVQLAYGYTF; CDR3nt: TGCGCCAGCAGCCAAGATGTGCCAGGGGTGCAGTTAGCCTATGGCTACACCTTC
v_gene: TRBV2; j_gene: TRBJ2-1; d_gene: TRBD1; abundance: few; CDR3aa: CASRGGQAGNEQFF; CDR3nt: TGTGCCAGCAGGGGGGGACAGGCGGGCAATGAGCAGTTCTTC
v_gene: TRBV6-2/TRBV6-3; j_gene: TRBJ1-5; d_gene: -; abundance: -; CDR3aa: CASSYSMGHSGDYSNQPQHF; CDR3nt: TGTGCCAGCAGTTACTCGATGGGGCATTCGGGGGACTATAGCAATCAGCCCCAGCATTTT
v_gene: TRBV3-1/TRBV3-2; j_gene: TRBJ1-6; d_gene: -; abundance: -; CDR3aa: CASSQEPTHVARNSPLHF; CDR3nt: TGTGCCAGCAGCCAAGAACCTACACATGTGGCTAGAAATTCACCCCTCCACTTT
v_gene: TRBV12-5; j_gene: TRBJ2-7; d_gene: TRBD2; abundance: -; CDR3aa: CASAGGGSHAYEQYF; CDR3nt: TGTGCTAGTGCCGGGGGGGGGTCCCATGCCTACGAGCAGTACTTC
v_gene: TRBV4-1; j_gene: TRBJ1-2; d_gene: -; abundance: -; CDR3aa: CASTAKVVFLGRGTGLDGYTF; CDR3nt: TGCGCCAGCACAGCCAAGGTGGTTTTTCTCGGCAGGGGAACCGGTCTGGATGGCTACACCTTC
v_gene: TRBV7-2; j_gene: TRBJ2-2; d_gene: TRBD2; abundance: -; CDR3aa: CASTPSGGAGGELFF; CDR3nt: TGTGCCAGCACGCCTAGCGGGGGGGCAGGCGGGGAGCTGTTTTTT
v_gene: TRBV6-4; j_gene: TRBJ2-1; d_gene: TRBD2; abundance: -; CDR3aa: CASSEGLAGNNEQFF; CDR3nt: TGTGCCAGCAGTGAAGGACTAGCGGGAAACAATGAGCAGTTCTTC
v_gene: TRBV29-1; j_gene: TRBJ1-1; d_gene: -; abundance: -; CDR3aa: CSVEGTGGAFF; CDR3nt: TGCAGCGTTGAAGGCACCGGTGGAGCTTTCTTT
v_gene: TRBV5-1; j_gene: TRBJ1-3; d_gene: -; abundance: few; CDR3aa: CASSPGTGNTIYF; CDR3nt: TGCGCCAGCAGCCCCGGGACTGGAAACACCATATATTTT
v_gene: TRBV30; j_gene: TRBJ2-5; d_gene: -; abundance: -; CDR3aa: CAWTLGAPQETQYF; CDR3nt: TGTGCCTGGACCTTGGGAGCCCCCCAAGAGACCCAGTACTTC
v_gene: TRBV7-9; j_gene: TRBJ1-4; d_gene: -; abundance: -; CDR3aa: CASSLPSTTNEKLFF; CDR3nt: TGTGCCAGCAGCTTACCCAGTACAACTAATGAAAAACTGTTTTTT
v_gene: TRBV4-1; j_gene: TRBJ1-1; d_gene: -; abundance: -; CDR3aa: CASSLRTNTEAFF; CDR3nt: TGCGCCAGCAGCCTCAGAACGAACACTGAAGCTTTCTTT
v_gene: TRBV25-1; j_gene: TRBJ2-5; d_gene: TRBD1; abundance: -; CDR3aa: CASRGQGRETQYF; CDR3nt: TGTGCCAGCAGAGGACAGGGTAGGGAGACCCAGTACTTC
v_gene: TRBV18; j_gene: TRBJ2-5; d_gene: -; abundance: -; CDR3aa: CASSRLQETQYF; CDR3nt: TGTGCCAGCTCACGACTGCAAGAGACCCAGTACTTC
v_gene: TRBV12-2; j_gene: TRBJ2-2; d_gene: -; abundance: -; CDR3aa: CASRCRRHSNTGELFF; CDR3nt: TGTGCAAGTCGTTGCCGCCGACATTCGAACACCGGGGAGCTGTTTTTT
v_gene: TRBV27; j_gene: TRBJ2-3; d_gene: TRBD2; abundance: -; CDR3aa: CASSPRGFGLAATSSTDTQYF; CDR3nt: TGTGCCAGCAGTCCCAGGGGTTTCGGACTAGCGGCAACCTCTAGCACAGATACGCAGTATTTT
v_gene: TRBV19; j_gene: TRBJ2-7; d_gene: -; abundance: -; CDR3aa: CASKQGAAYEQYF; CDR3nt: TGTGCCAGTAAGCAGGGTGCCGCCTACGAGCAGTACTTC
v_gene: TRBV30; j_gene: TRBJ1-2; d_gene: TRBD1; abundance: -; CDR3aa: CAWSEPGTGTNYGYTF; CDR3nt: TGTGCCTGGAGTGAACCGGGGACAGGGACTAACTATGGCTACACCTTC
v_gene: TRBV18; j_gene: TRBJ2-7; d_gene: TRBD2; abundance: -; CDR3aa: CASSPKRGVWEQYF; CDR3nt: TGTGCCAGCTCACCAAAACGGGGGGTCTGGGAGCAGTACTTC
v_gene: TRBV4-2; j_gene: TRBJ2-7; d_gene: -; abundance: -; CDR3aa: CASSQESTGANEQYF; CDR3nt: TGTGCCAGCAGCCAAGAATCCACGGGAGCGAACGAGCAGTACTTC
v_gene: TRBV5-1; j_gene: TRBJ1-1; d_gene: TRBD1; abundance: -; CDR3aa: CASSLGGTGGWDTEAFF; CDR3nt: TGCGCCAGCAGCTTGGGTGGGACAGGGGGCTGGGACACTGAAGCTTTCTTT
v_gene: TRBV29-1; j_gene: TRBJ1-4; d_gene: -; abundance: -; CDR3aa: CSVGGTFEKLFF; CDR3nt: TGCAGCGTCGGTGGGACATTTGAAAAACTGTTTTTT
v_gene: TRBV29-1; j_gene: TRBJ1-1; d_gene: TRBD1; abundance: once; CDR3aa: CSALPDRGRTEAFF; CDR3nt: TGCAGCGCCCTCCCCGACAGGGGTAGGACTGAAGCTTTCTTT
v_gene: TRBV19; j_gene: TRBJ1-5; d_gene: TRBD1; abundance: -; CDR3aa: CASKGQGSNQPQHF; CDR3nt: TGTGCCAGTAAGGGACAGGGGAGCAATCAGCCCCAGCATTTT
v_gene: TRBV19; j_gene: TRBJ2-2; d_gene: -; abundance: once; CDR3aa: CASSIGQENTGELFF; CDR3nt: TGTGCCAGTAGTATCGGTCAGGAGAACACCGGGGAGCTGTTTTTT
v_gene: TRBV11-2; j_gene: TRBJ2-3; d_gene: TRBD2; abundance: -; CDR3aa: CASSLDPSGSLADTQYF; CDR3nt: TGTGCCAGCAGCTTGGACCCTAGCGGGAGCTTGGCAGATACGCAGTATTTT
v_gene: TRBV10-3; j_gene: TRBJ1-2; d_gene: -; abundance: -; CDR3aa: CATRGEGYDYGYTF; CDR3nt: TGTGCAACCCGAGGGGAGGGATACGACTATGGCTACACCTTC
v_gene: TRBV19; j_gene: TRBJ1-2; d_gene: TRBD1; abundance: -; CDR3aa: CASRGQGVSGYTF; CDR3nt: TGTGCCAGTAGAGGACAGGGAGTAAGTGGCTACACCTTC
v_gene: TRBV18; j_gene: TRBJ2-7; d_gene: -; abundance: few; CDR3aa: CASSPPSSRNYEQYF; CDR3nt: TGTGCCAGCTCACCACCTTCTTCTAGAAACTACGAGCAGTACTTC
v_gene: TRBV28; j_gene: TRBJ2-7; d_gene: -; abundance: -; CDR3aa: CASSTAQGRDEQYF; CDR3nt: TGTGCCAGCAGCACCGCACAGGGTAGGGACGAGCAGTACTTC
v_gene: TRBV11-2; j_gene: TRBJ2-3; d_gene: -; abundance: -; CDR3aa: CASGRGAENTQYF; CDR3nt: TGTGCCAGCGGTCGGGGAGCGGAAAATACGCAGTATTTT
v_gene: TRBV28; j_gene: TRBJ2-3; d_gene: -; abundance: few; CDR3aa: CASTLAPTFSVTDTQYF; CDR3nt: TGTGCCAGCACCCTAGCTCCTACTTTTTCGGTCACAGATACGCAGTATTTT